This record covers a single T cell receptor (beta chain). Only in-frame clones appear in the TCRdb table, and some are missing; sequencing was by immunoSEQ multiplex PCR. The sample consists of roughly 250,000 clones, around 87% of them appearing once. This entry is derived from a study of blood T cell repertoires in COVID-19. Study details: Collection of acute and convalescent COVID-19 samples took place in the United States, Italy and Spain. Sample material is recorded as cDNA or gDNA derived from T cells, B-cell-depleted T cells, or PBMCs.

The CDR3 extends over 13 amino acids. The ends were cut back, 3 bases at V and 5 bases at J, with 10 bases in the middle. Study members were between roughly 18 and 100 years old and lived in 20 to 30 US regions. Donors were grouped by their self-reported clinical history. This chain uses TRBV12-3 or TRBV12-4 with TRBJ2-5; maybe TRBD1 (5 bases). Sequenced material: PBMCs or T cells enriched from blood (not recorded which). The receptor's source is a woman between 45 and 60 years old who had recovered from COVID-19. The CDR3 sequence: CASSFQGSETQYF. DNA for the CDR3: TGTGCCAGCAGTTTTCAGGGATCGGAGACCCAGTACTTC.